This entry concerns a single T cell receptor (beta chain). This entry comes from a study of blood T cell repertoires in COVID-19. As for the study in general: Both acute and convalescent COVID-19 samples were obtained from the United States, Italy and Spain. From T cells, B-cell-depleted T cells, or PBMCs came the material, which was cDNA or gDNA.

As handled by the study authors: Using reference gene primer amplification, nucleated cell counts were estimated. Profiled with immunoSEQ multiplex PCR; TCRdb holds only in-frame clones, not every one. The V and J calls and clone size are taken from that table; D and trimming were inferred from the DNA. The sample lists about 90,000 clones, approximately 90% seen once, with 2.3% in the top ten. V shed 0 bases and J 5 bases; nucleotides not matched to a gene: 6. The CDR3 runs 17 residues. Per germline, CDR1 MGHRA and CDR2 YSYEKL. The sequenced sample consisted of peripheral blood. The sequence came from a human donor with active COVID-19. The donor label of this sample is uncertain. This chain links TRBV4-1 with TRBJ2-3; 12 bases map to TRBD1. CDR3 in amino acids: CASSQDLGQGALDTQYF. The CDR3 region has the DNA TGCGCCAGCAGCCAAGATCTGGGACAGGGGGCTTTAGATACGCAGTATTTT.